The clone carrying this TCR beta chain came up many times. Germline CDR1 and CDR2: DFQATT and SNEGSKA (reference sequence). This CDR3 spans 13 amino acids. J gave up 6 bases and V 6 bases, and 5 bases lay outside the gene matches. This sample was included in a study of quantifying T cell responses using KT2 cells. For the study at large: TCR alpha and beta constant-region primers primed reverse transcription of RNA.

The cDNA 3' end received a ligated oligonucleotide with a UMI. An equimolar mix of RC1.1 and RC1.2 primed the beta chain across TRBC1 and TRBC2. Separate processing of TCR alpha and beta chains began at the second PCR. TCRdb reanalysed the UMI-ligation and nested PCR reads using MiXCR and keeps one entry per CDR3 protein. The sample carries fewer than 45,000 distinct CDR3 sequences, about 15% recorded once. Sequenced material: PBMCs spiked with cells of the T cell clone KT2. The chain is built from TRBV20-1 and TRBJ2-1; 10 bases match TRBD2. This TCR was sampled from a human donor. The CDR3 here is CSASGRAFNEQFF. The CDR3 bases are TGCAGTGCGAGCGGGAGGGCCTTCAATGAGCAGTTCTTC.